These T cell receptor beta chains were read from a single sample in a study of blood T cell repertoires in COVID-19. Using immunoSEQ multiplex PCR, the repertoire was profiled, and TCRdb retains in-frame clones only, with some absent. The sample yields 35,000 to 45,000 clones, roughly nine tenths seen once. The specimen was peripheral blood. The receptors were gathered from a human donor in a cohort sampled during active COVID-19. CDR3s include the opening cysteine and the closing phenylalanine or tryptophan. The D gene is left open where the match is weak. Size is stated for part of the rows, as once, few or many counts, or as a class when the clone is expanded.

size: -
V: TRBV11-2
J: TRBJ2-1
D: TRBD2
DNA: TGTGCCAGCAGCTTAAGTTCGGGGGGGGACTACAATGAGCAGTTCTTC
CDR3: CASSLSSGGDYNEQFF

size: -
V: TRBV29-1
J: TRBJ2-7
D: -
DNA: TGCAGCGTTGAAGATAACAGGGACGAGCAGTACTTC
CDR3: CSVEDNRDEQYF

size: few
V: TRBV6-5
J: TRBJ1-1
D: TRBD1
DNA: TGTGCCAGCAGTTACTCTGGGACAGGACCGGAAGCTTTCTTT
CDR3: CASSYSGTGPEAFF

size: once
V: TRBV5-1
J: TRBJ2-7
D: TRBD1
DNA: TGCGCCAGCAGCGCCCGGGACAGGCAACTCTACGAGCAGTACTTC
CDR3: CASSARDRQLYEQYF

size: -
V: TRBV7-8
J: TRBJ2-7
D: TRBD1
DNA: TGTGCCAGCACCCCGACAGGGATCATAGGGCAGTACTTC
CDR3: CASTPTGIIGQYF

size: -
V: TRBV6-5
J: TRBJ1-6
D: -
DNA: TGTGCCAGCAGGCCAGGGAATACCTATAATTCACCCCTCCACTTT
CDR3: CASRPGNTYNSPLHF

size: few
V: TRBV6-5
J: TRBJ1-2
D: -
DNA: TGTGCCAGCGGTAGGGAGAAGAGAAACTATGGCTACACCTTC
CDR3: CASGREKRNYGYTF

size: once
V: TRBV5-4
J: TRBJ1-2
D: -
DNA: TGTGCCAGCAGCTTTGGAGGGAGTTATGGCTACACCTTC
CDR3: CASSFGGSYGYTF

size: -
V: TRBV4-3
J: TRBJ1-6
D: -
DNA: TGCGCCAGCAGCCAAGAAGTCTACAGTTCACCCCTCCACTTT
CDR3: CASSQEVYSSPLHF

size: -
V: TRBV5-4
J: TRBJ1-2
D: -
DNA: TGTGCCAGCAGCTTGGCCGGGACTCCCGGGGGTGGCTACACCTTC
CDR3: CASSLAGTPGGGYTF

size: -
V: TRBV19
J: TRBJ1-5
D: TRBD1
DNA: TGTGCCAGTAGTCAGACAGGGGGCGGTGGCAATCAGCCCCAGCATTTT
CDR3: CASSQTGGGGNQPQHF

size: -
V: TRBV10-2
J: TRBJ2-7
D: -
DNA: TGCGCCAGCTGCTCAGGTTGGGCCTACGAGCAGTACTTC
CDR3: CASCSGWAYEQYF

size: -
V: TRBV11-2
J: TRBJ1-2
D: -
DNA: TGTGCCAGCAGCCCAACGCGGGGGGGGTTACACTATGGCTACACCTTC
CDR3: CASSPTRGGLHYGYTF

size: -
V: TRBV27
J: TRBJ1-2
D: -
DNA: TGTGCCAGCAGTTCGCAAGGGAGCTCTAACTATGGCTACACCTTC
CDR3: CASSSQGSSNYGYTF

size: -
V: TRBV19
J: TRBJ1-3
D: TRBD1
DNA: TGTGCCACTACCTCCCCGACAGGGAGGACTGGAAACACCATATATTTT
CDR3: CATTSPTGRTGNTIYF

size: -
V: TRBV12-5
J: TRBJ1-2
D: -
DNA: TGTGCTAGTGTATCTCCGGGAGTGAACTATGGCTACACCTTC
CDR3: CASVSPGVNYGYTF

size: -
V: TRBV19
J: TRBJ1-2
D: TRBD1
DNA: TGTGCCACCGCCGGGACAGGGTATTCCGGCTACACCTTC
CDR3: CATAGTGYSGYTF

size: -
V: TRBV12-3/TRBV12-4
J: TRBJ1-1
D: -
DNA: TGTGCCAGCAGTTTTGGCACCCACACTGAAGCTTTCTTT
CDR3: CASSFGTHTEAFF

size: -
V: TRBV18
J: TRBJ2-7
D: TRBD1
DNA: TGTGCCAGCTCACCCCCCGGGACAGGGACCTACGAGCAGTACTTC
CDR3: CASSPPGTGTYEQYF

size: -
V: TRBV18
J: TRBJ1-4
D: TRBD1
DNA: TGTGCCAGCTCACTGGACAGGGTAAAGGAAAAACTGTTTTTT
CDR3: CASSLDRVKEKLFF

size: once
V: TRBV25-1
J: TRBJ1-2
D: -
DNA: TGTGCCAGCAGCGGACATAACTATGGCTACACCTTC
CDR3: CASSGHNYGYTF

size: -
V: TRBV27
J: TRBJ1-1
D: -
DNA: TGTGCCAGCAGTTCGACCACAGAGAACACTGAAGCTTTCTTT
CDR3: CASSSTTENTEAFF

size: -
V: TRBV29-1
J: TRBJ1-1
D: TRBD1
DNA: TGCAGCGTTGACAGGGGGTTGAACACTGAAGCTTTCTTT
CDR3: CSVDRGLNTEAFF

size: -
V: TRBV7-6
J: TRBJ2-5
D: -
DNA: TGTGCCAGCAGCTTAGGAGGGGGAGAGACCCAGTACTTC
CDR3: CASSLGGGETQYF

size: -
V: TRBV12-3/TRBV12-4
J: TRBJ1-2
D: -
DNA: TGTGCCAGCAGTCCACAGGGTGGACGTGGCTACACCTTC
CDR3: CASSPQGGRGYTF

size: -
V: TRBV10-3
J: TRBJ1-1
D: TRBD1
DNA: TGTGCCACCCGACAGGGCGTGGACACTGAAGCTTTCTTT
CDR3: CATRQGVDTEAFF

size: -
V: TRBV7-2
J: TRBJ1-2
D: -
DNA: TGTGCCAGCAGCTTGGGAGTTTATGGCTACACCTTC
CDR3: CASSLGVYGYTF

size: -
V: TRBV10-3
J: TRBJ2-7
D: TRBD1
DNA: TGTGCCATCAGTGAGTCTACAGGGGCCTACGAGCAGTACTTC
CDR3: CAISESTGAYEQYF

size: -
V: TRBV6-5
J: TRBJ1-1
D: TRBD1
DNA: TGTGCCAGCAGGGTGGGACAGCAGAACACTGAAGCTTTCTTT
CDR3: CASRVGQQNTEAFF

size: -
V: TRBV4-3
J: TRBJ2-7
D: -
DNA: TGCGCCAGCAGCCAAGATCGGGCAGGGATATACGAGCAGTACTTC
CDR3: CASSQDRAGIYEQYF

size: -
V: TRBV6-2/TRBV6-3
J: TRBJ2-7
D: -
DNA: TGTGCCAGCAGCGGACACACAGGGTCCTACGAGCAGTACTTC
CDR3: CASSGHTGSYEQYF

size: -
V: TRBV6-6
J: TRBJ1-6
D: TRBD1
DNA: TGTGCCAGCAGTAAAGTGGGACAGGGATTTTCACCCCTCCACTTT
CDR3: CASSKVGQGFSPLHF

size: -
V: TRBV9
J: TRBJ1-1
D: TRBD1
DNA: TGTGCCAGCAGCGCTCCAGGGGGGAAGAACACTGAAGCTTTCTTT
CDR3: CASSAPGGKNTEAFF

size: -
V: TRBV7-9
J: TRBJ2-7
D: TRBD2
DNA: TGTGCCAGCAGCTTAGGGACTAGCGGTAAGGGCGAGCAGTACTTC
CDR3: CASSLGTSGKGEQYF

size: -
V: TRBV18
J: TRBJ1-1
D: -
DNA: TGTGCCAGCTCACCCCCAAACATGTTGGCTGCGGCCACTGAAGCTTTCTTT
CDR3: CASSPPNMLAAATEAFF

size: -
V: TRBV19
J: TRBJ2-7
D: -
DNA: TGTGCCAGTAGCCCTGAGAGGGATCGGCAGCAGTACTTC
CDR3: CASSPERDRQQYF

size: -
V: TRBV5-1
J: TRBJ1-2
D: TRBD1
DNA: TGCGCCAGCAGCCTGCAGGGGGCTTACGGCTACACCTTC
CDR3: CASSLQGAYGYTF

size: -
V: TRBV27
J: TRBJ1-2
D: TRBD1
DNA: TGTGCCAGCAGCCCCTTACCGGGACAGGGGAGGAACTATGGCTACACCTTC
CDR3: CASSPLPGQGRNYGYTF

size: -
V: TRBV11-2
J: TRBJ2-7
D: -
DNA: TGTGCCAGCAGCTTAGTGGTTTGGGGGCATTGGGAGCAGTACTTC
CDR3: CASSLVVWGHWEQYF

size: once
V: TRBV29-1
J: TRBJ2-7
D: TRBD2
DNA: TGCAGCGTTGGGGGACTAGCGGGGAACTACGAGCAGTACTTC
CDR3: CSVGGLAGNYEQYF

size: -
V: TRBV7-9
J: TRBJ1-3
D: -
DNA: TGTGCCAGCAGCTTAGTTCTGGGGGCTGTTGGAAACACCATATATTTT
CDR3: CASSLVLGAVGNTIYF

size: -
V: TRBV6-5
J: TRBJ1-1
D: -
DNA: TGTGCCAGCAGCCGCCTCCCGGGGAAGTGGGCTTTCTTT
CDR3: CASSRLPGKWAFF

size: -
V: TRBV10-2
J: TRBJ2-7
D: TRBD2
DNA: TGCGCCAGCAGCCCACTAGCGGGGACACCCTACGAGCAGTACTTC
CDR3: CASSPLAGTPYEQYF

size: -
V: TRBV7-2
J: TRBJ1-2
D: TRBD1
DNA: TGTGCCAGCAGCCCGGGACAGGGAAACTATGGCTACACCTTC
CDR3: CASSPGQGNYGYTF

size: -
V: TRBV6-5
J: TRBJ1-2
D: TRBD1
DNA: TGTGCCAGCAGCATCCGGGACAGGGAGGGCTACACCTTC
CDR3: CASSIRDREGYTF

size: -
V: TRBV9
J: TRBJ1-2
D: -
DNA: TGTGCCAGCAAACCCGATTCCTCAGCTAACTATGGCTACACCTTC
CDR3: CASKPDSSANYGYTF